These 26 T cell receptor beta chains share one sample of origin, sequenced in a study of cytomegalovirus exposure and HLA in healthy donors. Clones were read by immunoSEQ multiplex PCR, and TCRdb kept only the in-frame ones, dropping some. Of about 180,000 clones in the sample, approximately 90% are singletons; the top ten hold 1.4%. Sequences were obtained from PBMCs. The receptors derive from a young woman in good health and CMV-seronegative.

A single count supports this clone. The chain has TRBV6-1 and TRBJ2-1; 8 bases line up with TRBD1. The V segment lost 6 bases and the J segment 10 bases; nucleotides outside the gene matches: 11. Germline V CDR1 and CDR2: MNHNS, SASEGT. The CDR3 spans 14 residues. CDR3 amino acids: CASRTTGGQTEQFF. CDR3 in DNA: TGTGCCAGCAGAACCACAGGGGGTCAGACCGAGCAGTTCTTC.

With regard to this clone: Germline and junction disagree at one end, which may indicate a read error. This sequence joins TRBV7-7 and TRBJ2-7, with D tentatively TRBD1 (5 bases). CDR3 length: 15 amino acids. Per the germline V gene, CDR1 is SSHAT and CDR2 is FNYEAQ (reference sequence). The chain's CDR3 is CASSPRQSRVHEQYF. CDR3 coding DNA: TGTGCTAGCAGCCCTCGACAGTCCCGAGTCCACGAGCAGTACTTC.

The J gene is TRBJ1-2, the V gene TRBV30; D is uncertain. This CDR3 comprises 14 residues. Germline V gene sequence: CDR1 GTSNPN, CDR2 SVGIG (reference sequence). V was cut by 0 bases and J by 5 bases, with 13 bases left in between. The CDR3 reads CAWSVRWTEYGYTF. The CDR3 nucleotides read TGTGCCTGGAGTGTACGATGGACTGAATATGGCTACACCTTC.

The chain uses TRBV5-1 and TRBJ2-1, with TRBD2 identical over 12 bases. Germline V gene data show CDR1 as SGHRS and CDR2 as YFSETQ. V shed 3 bases, J shed 6 bases, and the junction held 7 bases outside the gene matches. The CDR3 runs to 16 residues. This CDR3 is CASSSYSGLAGNEQFF. The CDR3 DNA sequence: TGCGCCAGCAGCTCCTATTCGGGACTAGCGGGCAATGAGCAGTTCTTC.

The chain combines TRBV2 with TRBJ1-2; D not certain. Germline-derived CDR1 and CDR2 are SNHLY and FYNNEI. Between the trimmed V and J ends, which lost 7 bases and 0 bases, there was a span of 21 bases. This CDR3 spans 17 amino acids. The CDR3 region is CASTGWVSLETNYGYTF. For the CDR3, the DNA is TGTGCCAGCACGGGTTGGGTATCGCTGGAGACTAACTATGGCTACACCTTC.

V usage is TRBV6-6 and J usage is TRBJ2-1; D gene ambiguous. Looked up from germline, CDR1 is MNHNY and CDR2 is SVGAGI (reference sequence). This CDR3 region has 13 residues. Trimming left V 6 bases short and J 8 bases short, with 14 bases between. Here the CDR3 reads CASSPQARYEQFF. The CDR3 DNA reads as TGTGCCAGCAGCCCACAAGCTAGGTATGAGCAGTTCTTC.

This clone has a single count. This rearrangement joins TRBV29-1 to TRBJ2-7; D unclear. The CDR3 extends over 11 amino acids. V dropped 5 bases and J dropped 3 bases, with 8 bases sitting between them. Germline loops: CDR1 SQVTM, CDR2 ANQGSEA. CDR3 nucleotides: TGCAGCGTTTCTCGCAGCTACGAGCAGTACTTC. This sequence encodes CSVSRSYEQYF.

V gene TRBV4-1 combines with J gene TRBJ2-3, with D perhaps TRBD1 (6 bases). Germline CDR1 is MGHRA and CDR2 is YSYEKL. The V and J ends lost 4 bases and 3 bases respectively, with 14 bases between them. This CDR3 is 15 amino acids long. CDR3 DNA: TGCGCCAGCAGCCGCCTTGGACAGACGACAGATACGCAGTATTTT. Amino acid sequence: CASSRLGQTTDTQYF.

This chain links TRBV7-9 with TRBJ1-2, with D uncertain. The CDR3 totals 11 residues. Germline V gene lookup returns CDR1 SEHNR and CDR2 FQNEAQ (reference sequence). Trimming removed 2 bases at V and 8 bases at J, with 6 bases between. The CDR3 here is CASSLNGGYTF. The CDR3 bases are TGTGCCAGCAGCTTAAATGGCGGCTACACCTTC. Together with reference TRBV7-9 and TRBJ1-2, the CDR3 gives the full variable domain: DTGVSQNPRHKITKRGQNVTFRCDPISEHNRLYWYRQTLGQGPEFLTYFQNEAQLEKSRLLSDRFSAERPKGSFSTLEIQRTEQGDSAMYLCASSLNGGYTFGSGTRLTVV.

The chain carries TRBV5-4 and TRBJ2-4, with 7 bases aligning to TRBD1. V was pared by 1 base and J by 15 bases, with 10 bases of the junction left unmatched. The germline V gene encodes CDR1 SGHNT and CDR2 YYREEE (reference sequence). The CDR3 runs to 13 residues. CDR3 protein: CASSLSERDRRYF. The DNA for the CDR3 is TGTGCCAGCAGCTTGAGTGAAAGGGACAGAAGGTACTTC.

This sequence joins TRBV27 and TRBJ2-1; TRBD1 matches 7 bases. The CDR3 sequence is 14 residues long. V dropped 5 bases and J dropped 7; count of bases not matched to a gene: 8. CDR1 MNHEY and CDR2 SMNVEV come from the germline V gene (reference sequence). The CDR3, as DNA: TGTGCCAGCAGTCCCGGGACAGCCCGGAATGAGCAGTTCTTC. Its translation is CASSPGTARNEQFF.

This sequence joins TRBV6-5 and TRBJ2-2, with D possibly being TRBD2 (6 bases). Germline V gene data show CDR1 as MNHEY and CDR2 as SVGAGI. V lost 11 bases to trimming and J lost 6 bases, with 7 bases between them. The CDR3 runs to 10 residues. The CDR3 DNA reads as TGTGCCGGGGACTCCGGGGAGCTGTTTTTT. This codes for CAGDSGELFF.

This clone was detected only once. V is TRBV5-1 and J is TRBJ2-7, with a possible D match to TRBD1 (6 bases). Germline lookup yields CDR1 SGHRS and CDR2 YFSETQ. V dropped 0 bases and J dropped 6 bases, with 10 bases sitting between them. There are 13 residues in the CDR3. The CDR3 spells CASSLGGGREQYF. The CDR3 coding sequence is TGCGCCAGCAGCTTGGGAGGGGGTCGCGAGCAGTACTTC.

The chain joins TRBV30 to TRBJ1-1; perhaps TRBD1 as D (5 bases). Germline V CDR1 and CDR2: GTSNPN, SVGIG (reference sequence). Trimming took off 0 bases at V and 0 bases at J, with 11 bases between the two ends. The CDR3 sequence is 15 residues long. CDR3 in amino acids: CAWSVLGRVNTEAFF. The CDR3 bases are TGTGCCTGGAGTGTACTGGGCAGGGTGAACACTGAAGCTTTCTTT. Full variable domain (outside the CDR3, taken from reference TRBV30 and TRBJ1-1): SQTIHQWPATLVQPVGSPLSLECTVEGTSNPNLYWYRQAAGRGLQLLFYSVGIGQISSEVPQNLSASRPQDRQFILSSKKLLLSDSGFYLCAWSVLGRVNTEAFFGQGTRLTVV.

This chain links TRBV7-2 with TRBJ1-1; TRBD1 is a possible D gene (5 bases). V lost 3 bases and J lost 7, with 12 bases in between. The CDR3 is 13 amino acids. Germline V gives CDR1 SGHTA, CDR2 FQGNSA. CDR3 residues: CASSFGPQGEAFF. The CDR3 DNA reads as TGTGCCAGCAGCTTCGGACCCCAGGGTGAAGCTTTCTTT.

The rearrangement links TRBV9 to TRBJ2-1, with 7 positions matching TRBD1. The CDR3 has 16 residues. Unmatched junction bases numbered 9, after V lost 0 bases and J lost 6 bases. Germline lookup yields CDR1 SGDLS and CDR2 YYNGEE. The CDR3 sequence is CASSVAGGRGFNEQFF. In nucleotides, the CDR3 is TGTGCCAGCAGCGTAGCCGGTGGCAGGGGGTTCAATGAGCAGTTCTTC.

This clone came up once. V and J are TRBV25-1 and TRBJ2-3; 7 nucleotides line up with TRBD2. The CDR3 runs to 15 residues. V gave up 1 base and J gave up 0 bases; unmatched junction bases: 1. In germline, CDR1 is MGHDK, CDR2 SYGVNS. The CDR3 region has the DNA TGTGCCAGCAGTGAATCCGGGGGGAGCACAGATACGCAGTATTTT. It is translated as CASSESGGSTDTQYF.

This chain joins TRBV6-1 and TRBJ1-2, with 10 positions matching TRBD1. J gave up 5 bases and V 4 bases, and 7 bases lay outside the gene matches. The CDR3 runs 15 residues. Germline CDR1 MNHNS, CDR2 SASEGT. The chain's CDR3 is CASSASTGQGYGYTF. In DNA form, the CDR3 reads TGTGCCAGCAGTGCCTCAACGGGACAGGGGTATGGCTACACCTTC.

CDR3 in amino acids: CASSLEGLGQGNYGYTF. The CDR3 DNA sequence: TGCGCCAGCAGCTTAGAGGGCCTCGGACAGGGAAACTATGGCTACACCTTC. V usage is TRBV5-1 and J usage is TRBJ1-2, with 8 bases that match TRBD1. This CDR3 has 17 amino acids. V trimming: 2 bases; J trimming: 2 bases; junction bases outside the gene matches: 11. Germline assignment: CDR1 SGHRS and CDR2 YFSETQ.

Only a few counts were recorded for this clone. The chain uses TRBV6-6 and TRBJ1-3, with no clear D. The germline V gene encodes CDR1 MNHNY and CDR2 SVGAGI (reference sequence). CDR3 length: 11 amino acids. Trimming removed 6 bases from V and 9 bases from J, with 9 bases in between. CDR3 amino acids: CASRGSGTIYF. CDR3 coding DNA: TGTGCCAGCAGGGGTTCGGGCACCATATATTTT.

This clone was seen a few times. The chain couples TRBV5-4 to TRBJ2-3; D call uncertain. V was clipped by 0 bases and J by 0 bases, with 8 bases between them. Germline CDR1 SGHNT, CDR2 YYREEE (reference sequence). The CDR3 runs to 15 residues. The CDR3 region has the DNA TGTGCCAGCAGCTTGGACGCACAAAGCACAGATACGCAGTATTTT. Translation: CASSLDAQSTDTQYF.

This chain connects TRBV6-1 to TRBJ2-2, with no clear D. Germline V gene sequence: CDR1 MNHNS, CDR2 SASEGT. This CDR3 comprises 14 residues. V was trimmed by 2 bases and J by 4 bases, leaving 8 bases between them. The CDR3 loop is CASSEFSITGELFF. The CDR3 coding sequence is TGTGCCAGCAGTGAATTTTCCATCACCGGGGAGCTGTTTTTT.

The rearrangement joins TRBV10-2 to TRBJ1-2; TRBD1 matches 7 bases. From germline, CDR1 is WSHSY and CDR2 SAAADI. The J segment lost 7 bases and the V segment lost 3 bases, leaving 8 bases of the junction unmatched. This CDR3 comprises 14 residues. The CDR3 here is CASSDGDSLLGYTF. In DNA, the CDR3 is TGCGCCAGCAGTGATGGGGACAGTCTCCTTGGCTACACCTTC.

As regards this clone: The sample holds other DNA sequences that translate to the same CDR3. The genes are TRBV4-1 and TRBJ2-5, with 14 bases aligning to TRBD2. The germline V gene has CDR1 MGHRA and CDR2 YSYEKL. This CDR3 is 16 amino acids long. Trimming removed 4 bases from V and 4 bases from J; junction bases left unmatched: 5. The CDR3 DNA reads TGCGCCAGCAGCCTCCGAGGACTAGCGGGGGGAGAGACCCAGTACTTC. The encoded protein is CASSLRGLAGGETQYF.

The chain employs TRBV11-2 and TRBJ2-7; 9 bases align to TRBD1. The CDR3 runs to 14 residues. The ends lost 5 bases at V and 6 bases at J; junction bases unmatched: 8. Germline V CDR1 and CDR2: SGHAT, FQNNGV. CDR3 in amino acids: CASSKPGQGSEQYF. CDR3 in DNA: TGTGCCAGCAGCAAACCGGGACAGGGATCCGAGCAGTACTTC.

In this sample, this clone turned up a few times. The rearrangement links TRBV10-3 to TRBJ2-3; D possibly corresponds to TRBD1 (6 bases). This CDR3 has 14 residues. Trimming removed 6 bases from V and 1 base from J, with 11 bases in between. CDR1 and CDR2 from the germline V gene are ENHRY and SYGVKD. The CDR3 DNA reads TGTGCCATCAGGGGGGCGATCGGCACAGATACGCAGTATTTT. Translation gives CAIRGAIGTDTQYF.